The following is a TCR beta chain sequence with its context. The antigen is undetermined. This sample is drawn from a study of OX40 agonist ivuxolimab in advanced cancers. The study, taken as a whole, reports: Clones of CD4+ and CD8+ blood T cells grew by week 6 at doses of 0.1 to 3.0 mg/kg.

V lost 6 bases and J 7 bases, leaving 12 bases between the germline ends. Germline CDR1 and CDR2: MNHEY and SVGAGI. The CDR3 sequence is 13 residues long. The method was immunoSEQ multiplex PCR; TCRdb's version includes in-frame clones alone and lacks a portion of them. The sample records 90,000 to 130,000 clones, 91% being singletons. This receptor was taken from an adult with an advanced solid tumor such as melanoma, head and neck, liver or kidney cancer. The input for sequencing was CD4+ or CD8+ T cells sorted from blood, taken in a trial of the OX40 agonist ivuxolimab. This chain uses TRBV6-5 with TRBJ1-4, with a possible D match to TRBD1 (6 bases). CDR3 nucleotide sequence: TGTGCCAGCAGGGACAGAACACCTGAAAAACTGTTTTTT. Translated: CASRDRTPEKLFF.